The clone carrying this TCR beta chain was recorded at least ten times. This sample is drawn from a study of regulatory T cells in long-lasting Graves disease. Sample time point: newly diagnosed GD, antithyroid drugs for less than 3 months. Preparation of the TCR library used RNA extracted from PBMCs. Arm-PCR of CDR3 regions with iRepertoire HTBI primers generated TCR beta libraries. One entry per CDR3 protein results from TCRdb running MiXCR on the multiplex PCR reads. The sample lists approximately 440,000 distinct CDR3 sequences, about 16% occurring once. Germline V gene data show CDR1 as DFQATT and CDR2 as SNEGSKA (reference sequence). Trimming pared 3 bases from V and 6 bases from J, leaving 6 bases between. The CDR3 runs 11 residues. These data are also associated with another study on T cells in Graves' hyperthyroidism and ophthalmopathy. That work contributes: Diagnosis of hyperthyroidism was new in patients aged 18 to 65, and its duration was under 2 months. RT-PCR in the first round (using the HTBI primer set) targeted the TCR CDR3.

This sequence was found in a man aged 40-55 years with Graves disease. This chain connects TRBV20-1 to TRBJ2-1; no definite D call. The material sequenced was peripheral blood mononuclear cells (PBMCs), taken at new diagnosis, from a patient treated with antithyroid drugs. CDR3 nucleotide sequence: TGCAGTGCTAGCGTCCTCAATGAGCAGTTCTTC. As protein: CSASVLNEQFF.